This T cell receptor (beta chain) originates from a study of preoperative IRX-2 immunotherapy in early breast cancer. V lost 4 bases, J lost 6 bases, and 19 bases lay in between. The CDR3 totals 16 residues. Germline CDR1 reads SGHNT; CDR2 reads YYREEE (reference sequence). Specified treatment: preoperative locoregional IRX-2 cytokine immunotherapy. This phase Ib study tested locoregional IRX-2 cytokine immunotherapy given before surgery. TCRdb's table, derived via immunoSEQ multiplex PCR, lists solely in-frame clones and lacks some. The table has around 28,000 clones, nearly 90% seen once. The chain employs TRBV5-4 and TRBJ2-2; D may correspond to TRBD1 or TRBD2 (5 bases each). Sampling was done from a patient treated with IRX-2 immunotherapy. This TCR came from a human donor with breast cancer. The CDR3 coding sequence is TGTGCCAGCAGCCCGTGGGACCTCCGGCACGCCGGGGAGCTGTTTTTT. This encodes CASSPWDLRHAGELFF. The variable domain in full, completed from reference TRBV5-4 and TRBJ2-2, reads ETGVTQSPTHLIKTRGQQVTLRCSSQSGHNTVSWYQQALGQGPQFIFQYYREEENGRGNFPPRFSGLQFPNYSSELNVNALELDDSALYLCASSPWDLRHAGELFFGEGSRLTVL.